This T cell receptor beta chain was sequenced in a study of T cells in Graves' hyperthyroidism and ophthalmopathy. Study observations and caveats: Ophthalmopathy could be told apart from stable hyperthyroidism with a 13 V-J model.

The germline V gene encodes CDR1 MGHRA and CDR2 YSYEKL. There are 14 residues in the CDR3. Trimming pared 1 base from V and 6 bases from J, leaving 12 bases between. On this clonotype: Its specificity is unknown.

Regions amplified from RNA transcripts were the TCR beta CDR3 regions. The HTBI primer set was used in a first-round RT-PCR of the TCR CDR3. Via MiXCR, TCRdb re-called the multiplex PCR reads, giving one row per CDR3 protein. The table lists more than 550,000 distinct CDR3 sequences, about 19% of them singletons. Extraction of PBMCs used 7.5 to 10 ml of fresh peripheral blood. J is TRBJ2-5 and V is TRBV4-1; no firm D call. The sequence was collected from a woman aged 45 to 65 with Graves' hyperthyroidism that later progressed to Graves' ophthalmopathy. What was sequenced was blood. CDR3 sequence: CASSQAHPRQTQYF. In DNA form, the CDR3 reads TGCGCCAGCAGCCAAGCCCACCCCAGGCAGACCCAGTACTTC.